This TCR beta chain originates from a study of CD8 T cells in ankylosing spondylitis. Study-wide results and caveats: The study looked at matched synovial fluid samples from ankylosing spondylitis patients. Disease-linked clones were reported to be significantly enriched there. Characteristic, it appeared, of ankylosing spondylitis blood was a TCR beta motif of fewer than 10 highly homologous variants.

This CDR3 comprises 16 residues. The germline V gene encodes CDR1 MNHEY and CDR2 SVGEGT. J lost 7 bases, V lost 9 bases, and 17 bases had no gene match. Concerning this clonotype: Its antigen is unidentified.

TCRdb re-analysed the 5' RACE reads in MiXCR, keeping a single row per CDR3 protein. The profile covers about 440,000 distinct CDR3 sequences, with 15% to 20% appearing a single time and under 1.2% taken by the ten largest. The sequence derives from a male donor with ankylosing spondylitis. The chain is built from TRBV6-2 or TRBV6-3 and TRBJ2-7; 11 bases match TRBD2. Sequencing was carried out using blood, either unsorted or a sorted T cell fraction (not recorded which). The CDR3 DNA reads TGTGCCAGTCGTCCCCCACTAGCGGGAGCCCCAGGGGAGCAGTACTTC. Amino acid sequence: CASRPPLAGAPGEQYF.